Below are 19 T cell receptor beta chains sequenced from a single sample in a study of tumor-infiltrating lymphocytes in primary liver carcinoma. Both RNA and DNA were isolated together from around 18-30 mg of bulk tissue that had not been sorted. Making TCR beta cDNA involved 400 to 600 ng total RNA and a constant-region primer. Three nested multiplex PCR rounds of slightly modified ARM-PCR generated TCR beta libraries. In the first two PCR rounds, TRBV1-TRBV30 forward primers were paired with a C-beta reverse primer, and each round lasted 10 cycles. TCRdb processed the multiplex PCR reads anew with MiXCR; each CDR3 protein has one entry. The sample lists roughly 120,000 distinct CDR3 sequences; 60% to 70% were seen once. Sequences were obtained from liver tumor tissue from sampling region 1. Described subset: tumor region T1, superior pole. The source is a woman aged 55 to 70 with primary liver carcinoma and hepatitis B virus infection.

This clonotype was detected once. One end of the junction is discordant with germline, which a read error may explain. This chain connects TRBV11-2 to TRBJ2-4, with no clear D. Germline V gene lookup returns CDR1 SGHAT and CDR2 FQNNGV. The CDR3 has 12 amino acids. The CDR3 nucleotides are TGTGCCAGCGGCTTAGTAGGAAACATTCAGTACTTC. Amino acids: CASGLVGNIQYF.

With regard to this clonotype: The junction differs from germline at one of its ends, possibly a read error. V usage is TRBV12-3 or TRBV12-4 and J usage is TRBJ1-4, with 9 bases aligning to TRBD1. This CDR3 comprises 15 residues. The CDR3 loop reads CASSPGQGINEKLLF. The CDR3 coding sequence is TGTGCCAGCAGCCCGGGACAGGGTATTAATGAAAAACTGTTGTTT.

For this clonotype: Possible read error: a much larger clone is one base away. V and J are TRBV7-9 and TRBJ2-7; D remains unclear. Per the germline V gene, CDR1 is SEHNR and CDR2 is FQNEAQ (reference sequence). The CDR3 is 15 amino acids. V was pared by 5 bases and J by 5 bases, with 19 bases between. The CDR3, as DNA: TGTGCCAGCAGCCCCGCAATAGGGAATCCAAACGAGCAGTACTTC. The encoded protein is CASSPAIGNPNEQYF.

In its sample, this clonotype was seen many times. This rearrangement joins TRBV30 to TRBJ2-5; weak D call: TRBD2 (5 bases). This CDR3 contains 14 residues. Germline CDR1 GTSNPN, CDR2 SVGIG (reference sequence). Trimming shortened V by 0 bases and J by 4 bases, and 12 bases separated the two germline ends. This chain's CDR3 is CAWSVTVRGETQYF. DNA for the CDR3: TGTGCCTGGAGTGTAACAGTTCGGGGAGAGACCCAGTACTTC.

Note on this clonotype: One end of the junction does not line up with germline, which may come from a read error. This chain links TRBV28 with TRBJ2-5; 7 positions match TRBD2. CDR3 length: 14 amino acids. CDR1 is MDHEN and CDR2 is SYDVKM in the germline V gene. The CDR3 sequence: CASSPREARETHYF. As DNA, the CDR3 is TGTGCCAGCAGTCCCCGTGAGGCGCGGGAGACCCATTACTTC.

The table lists this clonotype with a count of one. One base away lies a much larger clone, so this may be a sequencing read error. V usage is TRBV10-1 and J usage is TRBJ2-4; no clear D. The CDR3 consists of 11 residues. Germline lookup yields CDR1 WNHNN and CDR2 SYGVQD (reference sequence). CDR3 DNA: TGCGCCAGCAGTGAGGAAAACATTCTGTACTTC. The encoded protein is CASSEENILYF.

This clonotype was seen at least ten times. This chain connects TRBV11-3 to TRBJ2-3, with 7 bases matching TRBD2. With V trimmed by 5 bases and J by 6 bases, 11 bases remained unmatched. The CDR3 spans 15 residues. Looked up from germline, CDR1 is SGHNT and CDR2 is YENEEA. For the CDR3, the DNA is TGTGCCAGCAGCGGCCAACTAGCGACTTTGGATACGCAGTATTTT. Translated, it gives CASSGQLATLDTQYF. The variable domain in full, completed from reference TRBV11-3 and TRBJ2-3, reads EAGVVQSPRYKIIEKKQPVAFWCNPISGHNTLYWYLQNLGQGPELLIRYENEEAVDDSQLPKDRFSAERLKGVDSTLKIQPAELGDSAVYLCASSGQLATLDTQYFGPGTRLTVL.

This clonotype has a count of ten or more. The chain employs TRBV29-1 and TRBJ1-1; D may be TRBD1 (5 bases). Germline V gives CDR1 SQVTM, CDR2 ANQGSEA. Trimming took 4 bases from V and 6 from J, leaving 9 bases between them. The CDR3 extends over 11 amino acids. The CDR3, as DNA: TGCAGCGTTGGGGGGGGGTCTGAAGCTTTCTTT. It yields the protein CSVGGGSEAFF.

The J gene is TRBJ2-5, the V gene TRBV5-1; D possibly matches TRBD1 or TRBD2 (5 bases each). The CDR3 is made up of 14 amino acids. CDR1 SGHRS and CDR2 YFSETQ come from the germline V gene. V was clipped by 7 bases and J by 13 bases, with 26 bases between them. The CDR3 sequence is CASALAGATEIPYF. As DNA, the CDR3 is TGCGCCAGCGCCCTCGCCGGGGCAACGGAGATCCCGTACTTC. Full variable domain (remainder filled in from reference TRBV5-1 and TRBJ2-5): KAGVTQTPRYLIKTRGQQVTLSCSPISGHRSVSWYQQTPGQGLQFLFEYFSETQRNKGNFPGRFSGRQFSNSRSEMNVSTLELGDSALYLCASALAGATEIPYFGPGTRLLVL.

This sequence joins TRBV11-2 and TRBJ2-3; no clear D gene. Germline CDR1 SGHAT, CDR2 FQNNGV. Trimming stripped 5 bases from V and 8 bases from J, with 23 bases between. The CDR3 has 16 residues. CDR3 in amino acids: CASSRMTGTSDGTQYF. For the CDR3, the DNA is TGTGCCAGCAGCCGAATGACTGGAACCTCGGACGGTACGCAGTATTTT.

The V and J genes are TRBV6-4 and TRBJ2-1; the D is unclear. Germline loops: CDR1 MRHNA, CDR2 SNTAGT. V was shortened by 3 bases and J by 2 bases, with 14 bases between the two germline ends. CDR3 length: 16 residues. The CDR3 here is CASSDTGTRTYNEQFF. DNA of the CDR3: TGTGCCAGCAGTGATACCGGAACACGGACCTACAATGAGCAGTTCTTC.

For this clonotype: Given a much more abundant clone one base away, this may be a read error. The genes are TRBV29-1 and TRBJ2-7; D possibly corresponds to TRBD2 (6 bases). This CDR3 is 13 amino acids long. Germline lookup yields CDR1 SQVTM and CDR2 ANQGSEA. Trimming took 6 bases from V and 9 from J, leaving 21 bases between them. This CDR3 is CSVGDGGKIAQYF. The CDR3 DNA reads as TGCAGCGTGGGGGATGGGGGGAAGATCGCGCAGTACTTC.

On this clonotype: At one end the junction does not follow the germline gene, possibly because of a read error. The chain couples TRBV5-1 to TRBJ2-5; TRBD2 matches 9 bases. CDR1 and CDR2 from the germline V gene are SGHRS and YFSETQ. There are 16 residues in the CDR3. CDR3 coding DNA: TGCCCCAGCAGCTTGCGGGAGGGTTCCTACCAAGAGACCCAGTACTTC. Residues: CPSSLREGSYQETQYF.

Concerning this clonotype itself: This could be a read error, since a much larger clone is one nucleotide away. The gene calls are TRBV11-2 and TRBJ1-5; D uncertain. CDR1 is SGHAT and CDR2 is FQNNGV in the germline V gene. The CDR3 has 14 amino acids. V was clipped by 5 bases and J by 7 bases, with 15 bases between them. In nucleotides, the CDR3 is TGTGCCAGCAGCCTACCGGGTTCGAGGCAGCCCCAGCATTTT. Translated, it gives CASSLPGSRQPQHF.

As concerns this clonotype: A much larger clone lies a single base off, so this may be a read error. V usage is TRBV29-1 and J usage is TRBJ2-1; 10 bases align to TRBD2. The CDR3 extends over 16 amino acids. CDR1 and CDR2 from the germline V gene are SQVTM and ANQGSEA. CDR3 in amino acids: CSVDLAGVQWYNEHFF. The CDR3 nucleotides are TGCAGCGTTGACCTAGCGGGAGTACAGTGGTACAATGAGCATTTCTTC.

Comments on this clonotype: At one end the junction does not follow the germline gene, possibly because of a read error. The chain combines TRBV11-2 with TRBJ2-7, with TRBD1 matching 7 bases. In germline, CDR1 is SGHAT, CDR2 FQNNGV. The CDR3 runs to 15 residues. CDR3 coding DNA: TGTGCCAGCAGCTTAGAAAAGAGACAGGGCTACGAGCAATACTTC. Amino acid sequence: CASSLEKRQGYEQYF.

As concerns this clonotype: A much larger clonotype is one base distant, so this may be a read error. The J gene is TRBJ1-1, the V gene TRBV5-6; tentative D call: TRBD1 (6 bases). Germline CDR1 and CDR2: SGHDT and YYEEEE. The CDR3 totals 15 residues. The V end lost 0 bases, the J end lost 7 bases, and 16 bases lay between the germline ends. CDR3: CASSLGWGPGSEAFF. The CDR3 coding sequence is TGTGCCAGCAGCTTGGGGTGGGGGCCGGGGAGTGAAGCTTTCTTT. Full variable domain (remainder filled in from reference TRBV5-6 and TRBJ1-1): DAGVTQSPTHLIKTRGQQVTLRCSPKSGHDTVSWYQQALGQGPQFIFQYYEEEERQRGNFPDRFSGHQFPNYSSELNVNALLLGDSALYLCASSLGWGPGSEAFFGQGTRLTVV.

Turning to this clonotype: This may be a read error: a much more frequent sequence differs by one nucleotide. The final CDR3 position lacks the conserved phenylalanine or tryptophan, pointing to a likely read error. The genes are TRBV6-6 and TRBJ1-2, with TRBD1 matching 8 bases. Germline V gene lookup returns CDR1 MNHNY and CDR2 SVGAGI (reference sequence). The CDR3 extends over 15 amino acids. Losses at the gene ends were 5 bases for V and 7 bases for J; bases not matched to a gene: 12. The CDR3 spells CASSEPRDRLSGYTL. In DNA, the CDR3 is TGTGCCAGCAGTGAACCCCGGGACAGGTTATCTGGCTACACCTTA.

To note about this clonotype: The junction departs from the called germline gene at one end, perhaps through a read error. This chain uses TRBV11-3 with TRBJ2-7; perhaps TRBD2 as D (6 bases). Germline V gives CDR1 SGHNT, CDR2 YENEEA. The CDR3 loop spans 18 amino acids. This CDR3 reads CVSSLERLGGPGSYEHYF. The CDR3 DNA reads TGTGTCAGCAGCTTAGAGAGGTTGGGAGGCCCGGGGTCCTACGAGCATTACTTC.